The 7 T cell receptor beta chains presented below share a single source sample, sequenced in a study of blood T cells in healthy people across ages. With a J-beta primer mix and a sample-barcoded 5' primer, a second PCR ran about 6 to 11 cycles. TCRdb called the 5' RACE reads again in MiXCR, with one record for every CDR3 protein. Of more than 800,000 distinct CDR3 sequences listed, over 35% are singletons. Sequencing used blood. Receptor source: a woman aged 55-69 years in good health.

V is TRBV30 and J is TRBJ1-4; weak D call: TRBD1 (5 bases). Trimming cost V 2 bases and J 9 bases, with 10 bases left between them. Germline CDR1 reads GTSNPN; CDR2 reads SVGIG (reference sequence). This CDR3 contains 12 residues. Here the CDR3 reads CAWSKGMQKLFF. In nucleotides, the CDR3 is TGTGCCTGGAGTAAGGGGATGCAAAAACTGTTTTTT. The whole variable domain, remainder taken from reference TRBV30 and TRBJ1-4, is SQTIHQWPATLVQPVGSPLSLECTVEGTSNPNLYWYRQAAGRGLQLLFYSVGIGQISSEVPQNLSASRPQDRQFILSSKKLLLSDSGFYLCAWSKGMQKLFFGSGTQLSVL.

The table lists this clonotype with a few counts. This chain connects TRBV27 to TRBJ2-7; 9 nucleotides match TRBD2. With V trimmed by 6 bases and J by 5 bases, 17 bases remained unmatched. The CDR3 loop spans 17 amino acids. Germline loops: CDR1 MNHEY, CDR2 SMNVEV (reference sequence). CDR3: CASRPPLIAGAQNEQYF. The CDR3 coding sequence is TGTGCCAGCAGACCCCCGTTGATAGCGGGAGCGCAGAACGAGCAGTACTTC.

In DNA form, the CDR3 reads TGTGCCTGGAGTGACGGGGGGACTAGCTCCTACGAGCAGTACTTC. It encodes CAWSDGGTSSYEQYF. The chain employs TRBV30 and TRBJ2-7, with 8 bases that match TRBD2. This CDR3 spans 15 amino acids. Germline trimming cut 1 base from V and 0 bases from J; bases unmatched to any gene: 5. Per the germline V gene, CDR1 is GTSNPN and CDR2 is SVGIG (reference sequence).

J is TRBJ2-1 and V is TRBV20-1, with 8 positions matching TRBD1. This CDR3 has 13 amino acids. V shed 4 bases, J shed 6 bases, and the junction held 5 bases outside the gene matches. CDR1 is DFQATT, CDR2 SNEGSKA, per germline (reference sequence). The CDR3 spells CSATSGTGNEQFF. CDR3 nucleotides: TGCAGTGCTACCTCCGGGACAGGCAATGAGCAGTTCTTC.

The V and J genes are TRBV6-5 and TRBJ2-1; 10 nucleotides align to TRBD2. This CDR3 comprises 16 residues. Germline assignment: CDR1 MNHEY and CDR2 SVGAGI. The V and J ends lost 0 bases and 3 bases, in that order; junction bases with no gene match: 2. CDR3 region: CASSYSQREGYNEQFF. In DNA, the CDR3 is TGTGCCAGCAGTTACTCCCAGCGGGAGGGCTACAATGAGCAGTTCTTC.

The rearrangement joins TRBV20-1 to TRBJ2-5; D uncertain. The V gene lost 6 bases and the J gene lost 0 bases, with 11 bases spanning the gap. Germline values: CDR1 DFQATT, CDR2 SNEGSKA (reference sequence). There are 13 residues in the CDR3. The CDR3 reads CSAQGPHQETQYF. Written as DNA, the CDR3 is TGCAGTGCCCAAGGACCACACCAAGAGACCCAGTACTTC.

This clonotype was counted between two and nine times. The gene calls are TRBV6-2 or TRBV6-3 and TRBJ1-1; tentative D call: TRBD1 (5 bases). Trimming took off 4 bases at V and 0 bases at J, with 12 bases between the two ends. Looked up from germline, CDR1 is MNHEY and CDR2 is SVGEGT. This CDR3 has 15 residues. In DNA, the CDR3 is TGTGCCAGCAGTTGGTCCTGGGGGATGAACACTGAAGCTTTCTTT. As protein: CASSWSWGMNTEAFF.